This T cell receptor beta chain was documented in a study of CD8 T cell repertoires and HIV-1 epitope variants. This clone was recorded once. The antigen is not known. Measured with immunoSEQ multiplex PCR; TCRdb has only the in-frame clones, and not every one. The sample shows thousands of clones, approximately 60% of them seen only once. Trimming left V 3 bases short and J 0 bases short, with 15 bases between. In germline, CDR1 is SGHTA, CDR2 FQGNSA. The CDR3 contains 16 residues. This clonotype was obtained from a male donor with HIV. The sample comprised cultured CD8+ T cells derived from PBMCs. The gene calls are TRBV7-2 and TRBJ2-7; TRBD1 is a possible D gene (6 bases). DNA for the CDR3: TGTGCCAGCAGCTTTTCTCCCAGGGGTTACTCCTACGAGCAGTACTTC. Translation: CASSFSPRGYSYEQYF. The variable domain in full, with the rest retrieved from reference TRBV7-2 and TRBJ2-7, is GAGVSQSPSNKVTEKGKDVELRCDPISGHTALYWYRQSLGQGLEFLIYFQGNSAPDKSGLPSDRFSAERTGGSVSTLTIQRTQQEDSAVYLCASSFSPRGYSYEQYFGPGTRLTVT.